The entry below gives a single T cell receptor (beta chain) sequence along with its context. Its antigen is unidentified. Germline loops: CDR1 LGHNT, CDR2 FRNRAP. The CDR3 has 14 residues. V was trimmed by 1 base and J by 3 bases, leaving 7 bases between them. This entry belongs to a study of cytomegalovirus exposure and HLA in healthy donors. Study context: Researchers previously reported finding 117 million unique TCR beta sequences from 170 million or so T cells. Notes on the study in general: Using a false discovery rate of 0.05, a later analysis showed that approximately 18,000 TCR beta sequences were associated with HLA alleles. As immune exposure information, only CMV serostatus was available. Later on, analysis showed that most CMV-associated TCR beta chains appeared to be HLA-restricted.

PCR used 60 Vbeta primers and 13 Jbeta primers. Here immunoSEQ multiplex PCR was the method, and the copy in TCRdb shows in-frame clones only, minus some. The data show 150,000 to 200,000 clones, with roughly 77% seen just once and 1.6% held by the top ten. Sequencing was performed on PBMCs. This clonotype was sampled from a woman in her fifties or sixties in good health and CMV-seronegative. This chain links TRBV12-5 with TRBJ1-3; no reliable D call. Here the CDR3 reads CASGLDGVGNTIYF. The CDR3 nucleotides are TGTGCTAGTGGTTTGGACGGAGTTGGAAACACCATATATTTT.